This T cell receptor beta chain was identified during a study of control samples from healthy donors and cancer patients (dated by TCRdb to the early 2020s). Preparation of the library involved the immunoSEQ multiplex PCR assay. TCRdb took this table from immuneACCESS and kept in-frame rearrangements with V and J called. Such tables lack part of the clones; where checked against another copy, unresolved V genes explain under half of the gap, and the rest is unexplained. The sample contains about 150,000 clones, roughly 93% of them found a single time. The ten most abundant clones make up 5.8% of the sample. From its cysteine to its phenylalanine, the CDR3 spans 13 amino acids. The kept DNA is CDR3 alone, 39 bases in frame from the first base. The germline V gene supplies CDR1 SGHTS and CDR2 YDEGEE. The germline ends are 15 bases apart after V is trimmed by 4 bases and J by 8 bases. On this clone: Its antigen is not yet known. No base-level quality is on record; no much larger clone is a single base apart.

This receptor was identified in a man between 18 and 35 years old in good health. The sequence links TRBV5-8 to TRBJ1-1; TRBD1 might be the D gene, on 6 matching bases. Sequencing was carried out using blood. Here is the DNA: TGTGCCAGCAGCCTGGGACCTGACAGGGAAGCTTTCTTT. Its protein reads: CASSLGPDREAFF.